One and the same sample provided the 23 T cell receptor beta chains below, sequenced in a study of T cells in Graves' hyperthyroidism and ophthalmopathy. Amplified TCR beta CDR3 regions came from RNA transcripts. Primed by the HTBI set, a first-round RT-PCR was run on the TCR CDR3. TCRdb reprocessed the multiplex PCR reads with MiXCR, giving one entry per CDR3 protein. The sample carries about 350,000 distinct CDR3 sequences, approximately 15% recorded once. Sequenced: blood. These receptors originate from a woman aged 25-40 years with Graves' hyperthyroidism.

CDR3 in DNA: TGCAGCGTCGGGCCCCAACGGACTAGCGGAGGAGGGGATGAGCAGTTCTTC. Its translation: CSVGPQRTSGGGDEQFF. This rearrangement joins TRBV29-1 to TRBJ2-1, with TRBD2 matching 10 bases. J was trimmed by 8 bases and V by 6 bases; bases with no gene match: 19. CDR1 is SQVTM and CDR2 is ANQGSEA in the germline V gene. The CDR3 is 17 amino acids.

The genes are TRBV30 and TRBJ1-4; TRBD1 agrees at 8 bases. CDR1 is GTSNPN, CDR2 SVGIG, per germline (reference sequence). V lost 5 bases, J lost 6 bases, and 2 bases stayed unmatched. The CDR3 totals 12 residues. The CDR3 bases are TGTGCCTGGGGACAGGGTTATGAAAAACTGTTTTTT. This codes for CAWGQGYEKLFF.

In this sample, this clonotype turned up many times. The chain joins TRBV20-1 to TRBJ1-2; no clear D. Germline V gene data show CDR1 as DFQATT and CDR2 as SNEGSKA (reference sequence). Trimming shortened V by 3 bases and J by 2 bases, and 13 bases separated the two germline ends. This CDR3 comprises 14 residues. The CDR3 spells CSARLRDSNYGYTF. The CDR3, as DNA: TGCAGTGCTAGGCTCCGGGATTCCAACTATGGCTACACCTTC.

There are many counts of this clonotype. V gene TRBV13 combines with J gene TRBJ2-1; D not certain. The CDR3 sequence is 17 residues long. Germline values: CDR1 PRHDT, CDR2 FYEKMQ (reference sequence). The V gene lost 0 bases and the J gene lost 5 bases, with 17 bases spanning the gap. The CDR3 DNA is TGTGCCAGCAGCTTAGGAGCGCTAGGATCCACTAACAATGAGCAGTTCTTC. Translation gives CASSLGALGSTNNEQFF. Looking up the rest from reference TRBV13 and TRBJ2-1 gives the full variable domain: AAGVIQSPRHLIKEKRETATLKCYPIPRHDTVYWYQQGPGQDPQFLISFYEKMQSDKGSIPDRFSAQQFSDYHSELNMSSLELGDSALYFCASSLGALGSTNNEQFFGPGTRLTVL.

This clonotype appeared many times. The J gene is TRBJ2-7, the V gene TRBV12-3 or TRBV12-4; unclear D gene. V dropped 3 bases and J dropped 0 bases, with 15 bases sitting between them. The CDR3 extends over 16 amino acids. The CDR3 DNA is TGTGCCAGCAGTTTTTCCGGTGGTCAGGCCTCCTACGAGCAGTACTTC. It encodes CASSFSGGQASYEQYF.

Regarding this clonotype: A much larger clone is a single base away; this may be a read error. The chain joins TRBV6-1 to TRBJ2-3; either TRBD1 or TRBD2 may supply D (5 bases each). CDR1 MNHNS and CDR2 SASEGT come from the germline V gene. This CDR3 comprises 15 residues. The CDR3, as DNA: TGTGCCGGCAGTGAAGATGGGACGGACACAGATACGCAGTATTTT. Translated, it gives CAGSEDGTDTDTQYF.

With respect to this clonotype: Since a much larger clone is just one base distant, this may be a read error. The chain uses TRBV11-2 and TRBJ2-1; 8 positions match TRBD1. Germline CDR1 and CDR2: SGHAT and FQNNGV. The length of the CDR3 is 14 residues. The trim removed 2 bases at V and 9 bases at J, leaving 6 bases unmatched. CDR3 amino acids: CASSLRAGGGEQFF. The CDR3, as DNA: TGTGCCAGCAGCTTAAGGGCAGGGGGCGGTGAGCAGTTCTTC.

The chain recombines TRBV19 with TRBJ2-3, with 7 positions matching TRBD2. The CDR3 is 19 residues long. Germline V gene lookup returns CDR1 LNHDA and CDR2 SQIVND (reference sequence). V trimming: 7 bases; J trimming: 3 bases; junction bases outside the gene matches: 22. The CDR3 protein is CASIPGLAELDRATDTQYF. The CDR3 DNA reads TGTGCCAGTATCCCTGGGCTAGCGGAACTCGACCGAGCAACAGATACGCAGTATTTT.

This clonotype turned up a few times. The J gene is TRBJ2-7, the V gene TRBV6-1; no definite D call. This CDR3 region has 14 residues. The V end was cut by 1 base, the J end by 4 bases, with 11 bases between. CDR1 MNHNS and CDR2 SASEGT come from the germline V gene. CDR3 bases: TGTGCCAGCAGTGAAGGCGACTGGCGATACGAGCAGTACTTC. This encodes CASSEGDWRYEQYF.

V usage is TRBV13 and J usage is TRBJ2-6, with 9 bases that match TRBD1. V was clipped by 0 bases and J by 0 bases; unmatched bases: 6. The germline gives CDR1 PRHDT, CDR2 FYEKMQ (reference sequence). The CDR3 is 19 amino acids. CDR3 sequence (DNA): TGTGCCAGCAGCTTAGGGGGGACAGGGATGGCCTCTGGGGCCAACGTCCTGACTTTC. As protein: CASSLGGTGMASGANVLTF.

The chain couples TRBV20-1 to TRBJ2-1; maybe TRBD2 (5 bases). Trimming stripped 3 bases from V and 13 bases from J, with 16 bases between. CDR1 and CDR2 (germline): DFQATT, SNEGSKA (reference sequence). The CDR3 totals 12 residues. CDR3 amino acids: CSASEGPHDQFF. The CDR3 bases are TGCAGTGCTAGTGAGGGCCCTCACGACCAGTTCTTC.

In its sample, this clonotype was seen a few times. The rearrangement links TRBV18 to TRBJ1-1; D is possibly TRBD1 (5 bases). Trimming stripped 4 bases from V and 2 bases from J, with 26 bases between. Per the germline V gene, CDR1 is KGHSH and CDR2 is LQKENI. This CDR3 spans 19 amino acids. CDR3 residues: CASSLPLVWGATGNTEAFF. The CDR3 coding sequence is TGTGCCAGCTCACTACCTCTGGTTTGGGGCGCGACGGGAAACACTGAAGCTTTCTTT.

This clonotype was counted many times. The V and J genes are TRBV28 and TRBJ2-3; D may be TRBD1 or TRBD2 (8 bases each). Per germline, CDR1 MDHEN and CDR2 SYDVKM. Trimming removed 4 bases at V and 4 bases at J, with 18 bases between. This CDR3 has 16 residues. The CDR3 here is CASSSGGQGAADTQYF. CDR3 DNA: TGTGCCAGCAGTTCGGGAGGGCAGGGGGCGGCAGATACGCAGTATTTT. Using reference TRBV28 and TRBJ2-3 for the parts outside the CDR3, the full variable domain is DVKVTQSSRYLVKRTGEKVFLECVQDMDHENMFWYRQDPGLGLRLIYFSYDVKMKEKGDIPEGYSVSREKKERFSLILESASTNQTSMYLCASSSGGQGAADTQYFGPGTRLTVL.

The chain is built from TRBV20-1 and TRBJ1-2; D gene uncertain. V lost 7 bases, J lost 4 bases, and 13 bases lay in between. The CDR3 totals 12 residues. In germline, CDR1 is DFQATT, CDR2 SNEGSKA (reference sequence). CDR3: CSVLTHPYGYTF. The CDR3 DNA reads TGCAGTGTTTTGACGCACCCCTATGGCTACACCTTC.

This clonotype appeared many times. The chain has TRBV7-8 and TRBJ2-7; 10 nucleotides match TRBD2. This CDR3 comprises 14 residues. V was clipped by 7 bases and J by 2 bases; unmatched bases: 5. Per germline, CDR1 SGHVS and CDR2 FQNEAQ. The CDR3 here is CASKEREGPYEQYF. The CDR3 DNA is TGTGCCAGCAAAGAGCGGGAGGGCCCCTACGAGCAGTACTTC.

Of note for this clonotype: This may be a read error: a much more frequent sequence differs by one nucleotide. The CDR3 nucleotides are TGTGCCAGCAGTTTAGGTCTCGGAACCTGCGAGCAGTACTTC. Protein sequence: CASSLGLGTCEQYF. The chain recombines TRBV28 with TRBJ2-7; no definite D call. The CDR3 has 14 amino acids. Trimming cost V 2 bases and J 6 bases, with 14 bases left between them. Germline CDR1 and CDR2: MDHEN and SYDVKM.

The chain carries TRBV24-1 and TRBJ1-1; D uncertain. Germline V gene sequence: CDR1 KGHDR, CDR2 SFDVKD. The CDR3 has 13 residues. V was clipped by 7 bases and J by 1 base, with 9 bases between them. The CDR3 region has the DNA TGTGCCACCAGCTCTGAAGCGAACACTGAAGCTTTCTTT. Encoded protein: CATSSEANTEAFF.

This chain connects TRBV25-1 to TRBJ1-1; D is undetermined. Germline loops: CDR1 MGHDK, CDR2 SYGVNS. The germline V and J ends were trimmed by 7 bases and 4 bases, with 10 bases remaining between them. The CDR3 runs to 12 residues. The CDR3 loop reads CASTDRSTEAFF. CDR3 DNA: TGTGCCAGCACCGATAGAAGCACTGAAGCTTTCTTT. Combining the CDR3 with reference TRBV25-1 and TRBJ1-1 gives the whole variable domain EADIYQTPRYLVIGTGKKITLECSQTMGHDKMYWYQQDPGMELHLIHYSYGVNSTEKGDLSSESTVSRIRTEHFPLTLESARPSHTSQYLCASTDRSTEAFFGQGTRLTVV.

This chain connects TRBV7-2 to TRBJ1-5; D remains ambiguous. Germline V CDR1 and CDR2: SGHTA, FQGNSA. The CDR3 sequence is 16 residues long. The ends were cut back, 2 bases at V and 7 bases at J, with 18 bases in the middle. The CDR3 sequence: CASSLKPDVSRQPQHF. DNA of the CDR3: TGTGCCAGCAGCTTAAAGCCGGACGTATCAAGGCAGCCCCAGCATTTT.

Many counts were recorded for this clonotype. The chain joins TRBV27 to TRBJ1-1; D unresolved. Trimming left V 2 bases short and J 3 bases short, with 10 bases between. Per the germline V gene, CDR1 is MNHEY and CDR2 is SMNVEV (reference sequence). The CDR3 consists of 14 residues. The DNA for the CDR3 is TGTGCCAGCAGTTTAAGGCCCAGAGACACTGAAGCTTTCTTT. Its protein is CASSLRPRDTEAFF.

This clonotype occurred many times. The chain carries TRBV11-2 and TRBJ2-2; no clear D gene. CDR3 length: 15 residues. Trimming removed 4 bases from V and 7 bases from J, with 16 bases in between. In germline, CDR1 is SGHAT, CDR2 FQNNGV. CDR3 sequence: CASSSLAPPGGELFF. For the CDR3, the DNA is TGTGCCAGCAGCTCGCTGGCCCCACCCGGCGGGGAGCTGTTTTTT.

The V call is TRBV20-1, the J call TRBJ2-3, with D unclear. Germline lookup yields CDR1 DFQATT and CDR2 SNEGSKA (reference sequence). This CDR3 is built from 12 residues. Trimming left V 8 bases short and J 3 bases short, with 12 bases between. The CDR3 coding sequence is TGCAGTTCAGAAGGGCTAACAGATACGCAGTATTTT. Translation gives CSSEGLTDTQYF.

This clonotype was seen a few times. The V gene is TRBV9, the J gene TRBJ2-1; no firm D call. The germline gives CDR1 SGDLS, CDR2 YYNGEE. V was clipped by 0 bases and J by 3 bases, with 13 bases between them. The CDR3 covers 16 residues. The CDR3 coding sequence is TGTGCCAGCAGCGTAGAGGGTGGTCTGGGCTACAATGAGCAGTTCTTC. It translates to CASSVEGGLGYNEQFF.